Listed below are T cell receptor beta chains from one sample, sequenced in a study of coeliac disease. Assay: immunoSEQ multiplex PCR; the TCRdb copy retains only in-frame clones and omits some. This table has thousands of clones, 68% appearing once. The source material was lamina propria lymphocytes from the gut. The receptor source for this set is a woman aged 18-29 years with active celiac disease. The conserved cysteine and the conserved F or W are not part of the CDR3 here. For some rows the clone size is stated as once, few or many, or as a class when expanded; others skip it.

clone size	J gene	V gene	CDR3 protein
NA	TRBJ1-1	TRBV11-2	ASSQRPGNTEAF
NA	TRBJ1-2	TRBV14	ASSPRESLDYGYT
NA	TRBJ2-1	TRBV13	ASSLTGSYNEQF
NA	TRBJ2-3	TRBV29-1	SRDSSTSTDTQY
few	TRBJ2-7	TRBV28	ASSPIAQGGSYEQY
NA	TRBJ2-3	TRBV9	ASSATGGPTDTQY
NA	TRBJ1-1	TRBV11-3	ASSNDRNTEAF
NA	TRBJ1-2	TRBV30	AWSAGYSYGYT
NA	TRBJ2-2	TRBV2	ASSGTDTGELF
few	TRBJ2-1	TRBV4-2	ASSLGELALKEQF
NA	TRBJ2-3	TRBV7-2	ASPRTGGLGATDTQY
NA	TRBJ1-5	TRBV4-1	ASSQFQGYQPQH
NA	TRBJ1-1	TRBV5-4	ASSPGHLNTEAF
NA	TRBJ2-1	TRBV7-3	ASSREAGTSGLNEQF
NA	TRBJ2-3	TRBV30	AWSVAGGPDTQY
NA	TRBJ2-7	TRBV2	ASTPVAYEQY
NA	TRBJ1-2	TRBV5-1	ASSLEGGYGYT
NA	TRBJ2-1	TRBV19	ASTQAGGKSYNEQF